These 9 T cell receptor beta chains were all obtained from the same sample, sequenced in a study of T cells after yellow fever vaccination (dated by TCRdb to the late 2010s). Library preparation was by 5' RACE. Instrument on record: Illumina HiSeq 2500. The public reads were quality trimmed at Q25 with fastp and then assembled into clones with MiXCR by TCRdb, keeping productive beta chains. Rows are combined by CDR3 protein, so each entry shows the most common genes and DNA. This sample has roughly 300,000 distinct CDR3 sequences in its table, and around 8.1% of those were observed once. In total, the top ten clones hold around 17% of the sample. This sample's treatment or condition label indicates: live attenuated yellow fever vaccine strain. The sample here was PBMCs, taken approximately 40 days after the first yellow fever vaccination. Receptors were obtained from a man between 18 and 35 years old who received the YFV17D yellow fever vaccine.

The sample holds a few counts of this clonotype. This chain links TRBV19 with TRBJ2-2; D might be TRBD2 (6 bases). The CDR3 totals 19 residues. Trimming stripped 5 bases from V and 2 bases from J, with 24 bases between. CDR1 is LNHDA and CDR2 is SQIVND in the germline V gene (reference sequence). CDR3 residues: CASSPLALYGGENTGELFF. The CDR3 DNA reads TGTGCCAGTAGTCCCCTCGCACTTTATGGCGGGGAAAACACCGGGGAGCTGTTTTTT.

V and J are TRBV5-1 and TRBJ2-3, with TRBD2 matching over 11 bases. The ends lost 0 bases at V and 2 bases at J; junction bases unmatched: 14. The CDR3 is made up of 20 amino acids. Germline-derived CDR1 and CDR2 are SGHRS and YFSETQ. The CDR3 DNA is TGCGCCAGCAGCTTGGCCGGAATAGCGGGGGGGCGAGCCACCACAGATACGCAGTATTTT. Translation: CASSLAGIAGGRATTDTQYF.

This clonotype has more than one count but fewer than ten. The chain carries TRBV6-5 and TRBJ1-1; 8 nucleotides match TRBD1. The germline gives CDR1 MNHEY, CDR2 SVGAGI. The CDR3 is made up of 15 amino acids. The V segment lost 2 bases and the J segment 6 bases; nucleotides outside the gene matches: 8. The CDR3 spells CASSYVQGVGAEAFF. CDR3 nucleotide sequence: TGTGCCAGCAGTTACGTACAGGGGGTTGGTGCTGAAGCTTTCTTT.

This clonotype has a handful of counts. The chain couples TRBV27 to TRBJ2-2; TRBD1 is a possible D gene (5 bases). Trimming took 0 bases from V and 5 from J, leaving 10 bases between them. The CDR3 sequence is 15 residues long. Germline CDR1 MNHEY, CDR2 SMNVEV (reference sequence). Written as DNA, the CDR3 is TGTGCCAGCAGTTTATCAGGGGTGCGGACCGGGGAGCTGTTTTTT. This translates into CASSLSGVRTGELFF.

The sample holds a few counts of this clonotype. This chain connects TRBV20-1 to TRBJ2-5; D not resolved. The CDR3 has 13 residues. CDR1 and CDR2 from the germline V gene are DFQATT and SNEGSKA (reference sequence). The ends were cut back, 5 bases at V and 4 bases at J, with 14 bases in the middle. The CDR3 DNA sequence: TGCAGTGCTTTCCCCGTGGGCCCAGAGACCCAGTACTTC. Amino acids: CSAFPVGPETQYF.

This clonotype was recorded a few times. CDR3 nucleotides: TGTGCCAGCCACCCCATAGGGGACGACACTGAAGCTTTCTTT. Protein: CASHPIGDDTEAFF. The V gene is TRBV19, the J gene TRBJ1-1; the D gene is possibly TRBD1 (5 bases). There are 14 residues in the CDR3. The ends were cut back, 9 bases at V and 3 bases at J, with 17 bases in the middle. The germline V gene has CDR1 LNHDA and CDR2 SQIVND (reference sequence).

The J gene is TRBJ1-2, the V gene TRBV7-6; D gene ambiguous. The CDR3 contains 14 residues. Germline lookup yields CDR1 SGHVS and CDR2 FNYEAQ. Trimming cost V 9 bases and J 4 bases, with 18 bases left between them. CDR3 bases: TGTGCCAGTCCAGAAGTTCATTTCCTCTATGGCTACACCTTC. It specifies CASPEVHFLYGYTF.

This clonotype was found a few times. The chain links TRBV4-3 to TRBJ2-1; 7 bases line up with TRBD1. Germline loops: CDR1 LGHNA, CDR2 YSLEER. The V and J ends lost 1 base and 2 bases, in that order; junction bases with no gene match: 2. The CDR3 sequence is 15 residues long. CDR3 sequence reads: CASSQVGGPYNEQFF. CDR3 coding DNA: TGCGCCAGCAGCCAAGTAGGGGGCCCCTACAATGAGCAGTTCTTC.

This clonotype was observed a few times. CDR3 sequence: CATSRGDSYQETQYF. CDR3 nucleotide sequence: TGTGCCACCAGCAGAGGGGACAGCTACCAAGAGACCCAGTACTTC. This sequence joins TRBV15 and TRBJ2-5; 7 positions agree with TRBD1. The germline V gene has CDR1 LNHNV and CDR2 YYDKDF (reference sequence). This CDR3 is 15 amino acids long. The ends lost 1 base at V and 0 bases at J; junction bases unmatched: 2.